This T cell receptor (beta chain) was sequenced during a study of neoadjuvant anti-PD-1 for oral cavity cancer. Time point defined: after neoadjuvant nivolumab, at surgical resection. Findings of the study overall: After neoadjuvant nivolumab, PBMC T cell clonality was significantly higher in non-responders than responders. Only three patients per response group were TCR-analyzed; validation needed.

Worth noting for this clone: Antigen specificity is unknown.

This CDR3 has 16 residues. V lost 1 base and J lost 8; bases outside the gene matches: 10. Germline CDR1 and CDR2: MGHRA and YSYEKL. PBMC libraries mostly used approximately 500 ng of input genomic DNA, with six replicates per sample. This table comes from immunoSEQ multiplex PCR, and its TCRdb copy is limited to in-frame clones, with some not included. The table shows approximately 42,000 clones, with 60% to 80% occurring only once. The source material was PBMCs, sampled after nivolumab (anti-PD-1) treatment. The chain is built from TRBV4-1 and TRBJ1-2; 10 bases agree with TRBD1. This TCR came from a person aged 35-79 years with oral cavity squamous cell carcinoma. CDR3: CASSQGLTGGGNGYTF. Here the CDR3 DNA reads TGCGCCAGCAGCCAAGGGTTGACAGGGGGCGGTAACGGCTACACCTTC.